This note documents a single T cell receptor (beta chain) sequence. This entry belongs to a study of T cell repertoires in cytomegalovirus infection. V was clipped by 3 bases and J by 3 bases, with 7 bases between them. The CDR3 is 12 amino acids. Per the germline V gene, CDR1 is DFQATT and CDR2 is SNEGSKA (reference sequence). Via MiXCR, TCRdb re-called the reads, giving one row per CDR3 protein. The sample shows nearly 450,000 distinct CDR3 sequences, approximately 31% of them seen only once. This TCR was recovered from a human donor in good health (CMV status not recorded). Some clones in this sample may be carry-over from other donors' samples. The sequenced material came from PBMCs. The rearrangement joins TRBV20-1 to TRBJ2-3, with D unresolved. This CDR3 reads CSASYGTDTQYF. The CDR3 bases are TGCAGTGCTAGCTATGGGACAGATACGCAGTATTTT.